A selection of T cell receptor beta chains follows, all from one sample in a study of blood T cells in healthy people across ages. Using its own MiXCR run on the 5' RACE reads, TCRdb lists one record per CDR3 protein. The sample lists 1.4 million to 1.5 million distinct CDR3 sequences; approximately 42% were seen once. The sample taken for sequencing was blood. The receptors shown here come from a woman under 30 in good health. CDR3s include the opening cysteine and the closing phenylalanine or tryptophan. D genes are given only for firm matches. Expanded clones get a size class; other rows say once, few or many, or leave the size out.

CDR3: CASSPQSFYNEQFF
DNA: TGTGCCAGCAGTCCTCAGTCGTTTTACAATGAGCAGTTCTTC
V: TRBV27
J: TRBJ2-1
size: few
D: .

CDR3: CATQRGGSSPDTQYF
DNA: TGTGCCACCCAAAGGGGCGGTTCGTCTCCAGATACGCAGTATTTT
V: TRBV28
J: TRBJ2-3
size: .
D: .

CDR3: CAISGVAGGNNEQFF
DNA: TGTGCCATCAGTGGAGTAGCGGGGGGAAACAATGAGCAGTTCTTC
V: TRBV10-3
J: TRBJ2-1
size: .
D: TRBD2

CDR3: CSARVPGLESYEQYF
DNA: TGCAGTGCTCGAGTCCCGGGACTAGAATCCTACGAGCAGTACTTC
V: TRBV20-1
J: TRBJ2-7
size: once
D: TRBD2

CDR3: CASSRTSGITPGELFF
DNA: TGTGCCAGCAGCCGTACTAGCGGGATCACCCCCGGGGAGCTGTTTTTT
V: TRBV4-2
J: TRBJ2-2
size: .
D: TRBD2

CDR3: CASNVVRGRVLTDTQYF
DNA: TGTGCCAGCAACGTTGTTCGGGGCAGGGTATTAACAGATACGCAGTATTTT
V: TRBV2
J: TRBJ2-3
size: .
D: .

CDR3: CASIMGLGQTDTQYF
DNA: TGTGCCAGCATAATGGGGCTAGGGCAGACAGATACGCAGTATTTT
V: TRBV6-1
J: TRBJ2-3
size: .
D: .

CDR3: CASSLAPQGRGYTEAFF
DNA: TGTGCCAGCAGTTTAGCGCCACAGGGCAGAGGATACACTGAAGCTTTCTTT
V: TRBV12-3/TRBV12-4
J: TRBJ1-1
size: few
D: .

CDR3: CASRRSSLLAEQYF
DNA: TGTGCCAGCCGGCGGAGCTCATTACTGGCAGAGCAGTACTTC
V: TRBV2
J: TRBJ2-7
size: few
D: .

CDR3: CASSQGPPLGNEQFF
DNA: TGCGCCAGCAGCCAAGGCCCTCCTTTGGGCAATGAGCAGTTCTTC
V: TRBV4-1
J: TRBJ2-1
size: few
D: .

CDR3: CASSPVDRAPYGYTF
DNA: TGTGCCAGTAGCCCCGTCGACAGGGCACCCTATGGCTACACCTTC
V: TRBV7-8
J: TRBJ1-2
size: .
D: TRBD1

CDR3: CASSLQGAQAEAFF
DNA: TGTGCCAGCAGTTTACAGGGGGCGCAGGCTGAAGCTTTCTTT
V: TRBV12-3/TRBV12-4
J: TRBJ1-1
size: few
D: TRBD1

CDR3: CASSSAGHLGETQYF
DNA: TGTGCCAGCAGCTCAGCGGGACACCTTGGAGAGACCCAGTACTTC
V: TRBV7-2
J: TRBJ2-5
size: .
D: .

CDR3: CASSPGQPPADTQYF
DNA: TGTGCCAGCAGCCCGGGACAGCCACCAGCAGATACGCAGTATTTT
V: TRBV12-3/TRBV12-4
J: TRBJ2-3
size: .
D: TRBD1

CDR3: CASSLGTTPIQYF
DNA: TGTGCCAGCAGTTTAGGGACTACCCCCATTCAGTACTTC
V: TRBV12-3/TRBV12-4
J: TRBJ2-4
size: .
D: .

CDR3: CASSQESLAGGSSYEQYF
DNA: TGTGCCAGCAGCCAAGAGTCACTAGCGGGAGGGAGCTCCTACGAGCAGTACTTC
V: TRBV4-2
J: TRBJ2-7
size: few
D: TRBD2

CDR3: CSARSGSKQETQYF
DNA: TGCAGTGCTAGGTCTGGGAGCAAGCAAGAGACCCAGTACTTC
V: TRBV20-1
J: TRBJ2-5
size: .
D: .

CDR3: CASSPHGWGRTDTQYF
DNA: TGTGCCAGCAGTCCCCACGGGTGGGGGCGCACAGATACGCAGTATTTT
V: TRBV28
J: TRBJ2-3
size: .
D: .

CDR3: CASSQVRTSYEQYF
DNA: TGCGCCAGCAGCCAAGTTAGGACCAGCTACGAGCAGTACTTC
V: TRBV4-1
J: TRBJ2-7
size: many
D: .

CDR3: CASTKQGVAGGIYEQYF
DNA: TGTGCCAGCACCAAACAGGGGGTAGCGGGGGGGATATACGAGCAGTACTTC
V: TRBV28
J: TRBJ2-7
size: .
D: TRBD2

CDR3: CAISVPGTPSYEQYF
DNA: TGTGCCATCAGTGTTCCCGGGACCCCGTCCTACGAGCAGTACTTC
V: TRBV10-3
J: TRBJ2-7
size: few
D: .

CDR3: CASEGQGNTEAFF
DNA: TGTGCCAGTGAGGGACAGGGGAACACTGAAGCTTTCTTT
V: TRBV7-9
J: TRBJ1-1
size: few
D: TRBD1

CDR3: CASSGDVGETQYF
DNA: TGTGCCAGCAGCGGCGACGTTGGGGAGACCCAGTACTTC
V: TRBV9
J: TRBJ2-5
size: .
D: .

CDR3: CAISESRGAAPLVGRFREQYF
DNA: TGTGCCATCAGTGAGTCGAGGGGGGCTGCCCCCTTAGTTGGTCGGTTCCGCGAGCAGTACTTC
V: TRBV10-3
J: TRBJ2-7
size: .
D: .

CDR3: CASSSSGTNTEAFF
DNA: TGTGCCAGCAGTTCCTCGGGTACGAACACTGAAGCTTTCTTT
V: TRBV12-3/TRBV12-4
J: TRBJ1-1
size: many
D: .

CDR3: CASSKVEGTSSGNTIYF
DNA: TGTGCCAGCAGCAAAGTTGAGGGGACCAGCTCTGGAAACACCATATATTTT
V: TRBV21-1
J: TRBJ1-3
size: .
D: .

CDR3: CASSYQGQGNSPLHF
DNA: TGTGCCAGCAGTTACCAGGGACAGGGAAATTCACCCCTCCACTTT
V: TRBV6-5
J: TRBJ1-6
size: .
D: TRBD1

CDR3: CATLRQGYEQFF
DNA: TGTGCCACCCTCAGGCAGGGCTATGAGCAGTTCTTC
V: TRBV6-5
J: TRBJ2-1
size: .
D: .

CDR3: CASSEGVGLASYNEQFF
DNA: TGTGCCAGCAGTGAAGGGGTAGGACTAGCAAGCTACAATGAGCAGTTCTTC
V: TRBV2
J: TRBJ2-1
size: .
D: TRBD2

CDR3: CASSLPTGTYEQYF
DNA: TGTGCCAGCAGCTTACCGACAGGCACCTACGAGCAGTACTTC
V: TRBV7-3
J: TRBJ2-7
size: .
D: .

CDR3: CSARDLGGTSVLAEQFF
DNA: TGCAGTGCTAGAGACTTGGGAGGGACGTCCGTTTTGGCTGAGCAGTTCTTC
V: TRBV20-1
J: TRBJ2-1
size: .
D: TRBD2

CDR3: CASSQAGFTYEQYF
DNA: TGCGCCAGCAGCCAAGCCGGGTTTACCTACGAGCAGTACTTC
V: TRBV4-1
J: TRBJ2-7
size: few
D: .

CDR3: CSAGGRNTEAFF
DNA: TGCAGTGCTGGGGGCAGGAACACTGAAGCTTTCTTT
V: TRBV20-1
J: TRBJ1-1
size: .
D: .

CDR3: CAWSRDNGEQYF
DNA: TGTGCCTGGAGCCGTGACAACGGAGAGCAGTACTTC
V: TRBV30
J: TRBJ2-7
size: few
D: .

CDR3: CASSLRKGKQGGGYTF
DNA: TGTGCCAGCAGTTTACGGAAAGGGAAACAGGGGGGTGGCTACACCTTC
V: TRBV12-3/TRBV12-4
J: TRBJ1-2
size: .
D: TRBD1

CDR3: CASSVAEGETQYF
DNA: TGTGCCAGCAGCGTAGCTGAGGGGGAGACCCAGTACTTC
V: TRBV7-2
J: TRBJ2-5
size: .
D: .

CDR3: CASSLAERPLVGGILYEQYF
DNA: TGTGCCAGCAGCTTGGCCGAAAGACCTCTAGTGGGAGGGATACTCTACGAGCAGTACTTC
V: TRBV5-6
J: TRBJ2-7
size: .
D: TRBD2

CDR3: CSARDTPAAETQYF
DNA: TGCAGTGCTAGAGATACACCGGCGGCAGAGACCCAGTACTTC
V: TRBV20-1
J: TRBJ2-5
size: few
D: .

CDR3: CASSLYPPEQYF
DNA: TGTGCCAGCAGTTTATACCCGCCTGAGCAGTATTTT
V: TRBV27
J: TRBJ2-3
size: .
D: .

CDR3: CASSQAEGLAEEDSYNEQFF
DNA: TGCGCCAGCAGCCAAGCGGAGGGACTAGCGGAGGAGGACTCCTACAATGAGCAGTTCTTC
V: TRBV4-1
J: TRBJ2-1
size: few
D: TRBD2

CDR3: CSTRQAGDTQYF
DNA: TGCAGTACGAGACAGGCGGGAGATACGCAGTATTTT
V: TRBV20-1
J: TRBJ2-3
size: .
D: .

CDR3: CASSLKEPTNTEAFF
DNA: TGCGCCAGCAGTTTAAAAGAACCTACGAACACTGAAGCTTTCTTT
V: TRBV5-1
J: TRBJ1-1
size: few
D: .

CDR3: CASSARDISYEQYF
DNA: TGTGCCAGCAGCGCGCGGGACATCTCCTACGAGCAGTACTTC
V: TRBV9
J: TRBJ2-7
size: few
D: .

CDR3: CASSTLFYNEQFF
DNA: TGTGCCAGCAGTACCCTTTTTTACAATGAGCAGTTCTTC
V: TRBV6-6
J: TRBJ2-1
size: .
D: .

CDR3: CASYSLYNEQFF
DNA: TGTGCCAGCTACTCTCTTTACAATGAGCAGTTCTTC
V: TRBV6-1
J: TRBJ2-1
size: many
D: .

CDR3: CASSEMLSGAHEQYF
DNA: TGTGCCAGCAGTGAAATGTTGTCGGGGGCCCACGAGCAGTACTTC
V: TRBV6-1
J: TRBJ2-7
size: .
D: .

CDR3: CASSLGTGEKKSSYEQYF
DNA: TGCGCCAGCAGCCTAGGGACAGGGGAGAAAAAGTCTTCCTACGAGCAGTACTTC
V: TRBV4-1
J: TRBJ2-7
size: few
D: TRBD1